This T cell receptor (beta chain) appears in the sequencing data of a study of cytomegalovirus exposure and HLA in healthy donors. Study-wide results and caveats: An analysis done earlier found most TCR beta V segments productive about 90% or about 30% of the time.

PCR amplification relied on 60 Vbeta primers (plus 13 Jbeta primers). The method was immunoSEQ multiplex PCR; TCRdb's version includes in-frame clones alone and lacks a portion of them. The repertoire includes fewer than 200,000 clones, 65% to 85% of them detected once, and around 4.3% sits in the top ten. This clone was counted only a few times. Its antigen is unidentified. This clonotype originated in a woman in her fifties or sixties in good health and CMV-seropositive. The sequencing input was PBMCs.

The CDR3 protein is CSVRILGTSETQYF. The CDR3 DNA reads as TGCAGCGTTAGAATCTTAGGGACATCAGAGACCCAGTACTTC. The gene calls are TRBV29-1 and TRBJ2-5; D may be TRBD1 (6 bases). The CDR3 covers 14 residues. Germline assignment: CDR1 SQVTM and CDR2 ANQGSEA. V lost 5 bases, J lost 4 bases, and 17 bases lay in between.